The T cell receptor (beta chain) under discussion was sequenced for a study of T cell responses to AZD1222 COVID-19 vaccine. General study points: Reportedly, nearly half of unique spike TCRs recognized epitopes outside B.1.351/B.1.1.7 mutations. Seropositivity was recorded at baseline in only 6 or 7 AZD1222 recipients. Sampling captured repertoires only after the peak T cell response. White British people made up most donors, females outnumbered males, and clonal diversity was possibly underestimated.

Using immunoSEQ multiplex PCR, the repertoire was profiled, and TCRdb retains in-frame clones only, with some absent. Here the sample spans some 80,000 clones, more than 60% being singletons. The CDR3 runs to 13 residues. Germline CDR1 SGHKS, CDR2 YYEKEE (reference sequence). The germline V and J ends were trimmed by 0 bases and 4 bases, with 7 bases remaining between them. This clone showed up many times. Its antigen is not identified. The rearrangement uses TRBV5-5 and TRBJ1-2, with D hard to call. The TCR sequence derives from an adult who received the MenACWY meningococcal vaccine as a control. Sample: peripheral blood, taken 28 days after the second dose of the MenACWY control vaccine. CDR3: CASSLGGTYGYTF. The CDR3 coding sequence is TGTGCCAGCAGCTTGGGCGGCACCTATGGCTACACCTTC. Filled out from reference TRBV5-5 and TRBJ1-2, the complete variable domain reads DAGVTQSPTHLIKTRGQQVTLRCSPISGHKSVSWYQQVLGQGPQFIFQYYEKEERGRGNFPDRFSARQFPNYSSELNVNALLLGDSALYLCASSLGGTYGYTFGSGTRLTVV.